The 17 T cell receptor beta chains in this list originate from one sample, sequenced in a study of blood T cell repertoires in COVID-19. Using immunoSEQ multiplex PCR, the repertoire was profiled, and TCRdb retains in-frame clones only, with some absent. The sample includes hundreds of thousands of clones, around 87% of them seen just once. Sequencing was done on a sample of peripheral blood. Receptor source: a man between 65 and 85 years old with acute or convalescent COVID-19.

V usage is TRBV12-3 or TRBV12-4 and J usage is TRBJ2-1, with a possible D match to TRBD1 (5 bases). The CDR3 is made up of 13 amino acids. V was cut by 5 bases and J by 0 bases, with 5 bases left in between. The CDR3 DNA follows: TGTGCCAGCAGTCAGGGCTCCTACAATGAGCAGTTCTTC. Translation gives CASSQGSYNEQFF.

The J gene is TRBJ2-3, the V gene TRBV19; maybe TRBD2 (6 bases). Germline values: CDR1 LNHDA, CDR2 SQIVND (reference sequence). V lost 5 bases and J 1 base, leaving 16 bases between the germline ends. The CDR3 is 16 amino acids. CDR3 loop: CASSPRRGAGTDTQYF. The DNA of the CDR3 is TGTGCCAGTAGTCCGCGGCGGGGTGCTGGCACAGATACGCAGTATTTT.

A single count supports this clone. This chain links TRBV7-2 with TRBJ2-1, with D perhaps matching TRBD2 (6 bases). This CDR3 has 15 amino acids. Trimming removed 5 bases at V and 8 bases at J, with 19 bases between. The germline gives CDR1 SGHTA, CDR2 FQGNSA. The CDR3 sequence: CASSPYRESRDEQFF. The CDR3 DNA sequence: TGTGCCAGCAGCCCCTACCGGGAGAGTCGGGATGAGCAGTTCTTC.

This chain uses TRBV29-1 with TRBJ2-2; D remains unclear. V was shortened by 6 bases and J by 5 bases, with 10 bases between the two germline ends. This CDR3 comprises 12 residues. The germline V gene encodes CDR1 SQVTM and CDR2 ANQGSEA. The CDR3 sequence: CSVENRTGELFF. The CDR3, as DNA: TGCAGCGTCGAGAATAGAACCGGGGAGCTGTTTTTT.

The CDR3 loop is CASSFGTGVYEQYF. The CDR3 nucleotides read TGTGCCAGCTCCTTTGGGACAGGTGTTTACGAGCAGTACTTC. The gene calls are TRBV11-1 and TRBJ2-7, with 8 positions matching TRBD1. The CDR3 totals 14 residues. Trimming cost V 8 bases and J 4 bases; bases outside gene matches: 10. CDR1 and CDR2 (germline): SGHAT, FQDESV (reference sequence).

This clone occurred a few times. J is TRBJ2-5 and V is TRBV5-4; TRBD2 agrees at 8 bases. The CDR3 extends over 15 amino acids. Germline-derived CDR1 and CDR2 are SGHNT and YYREEE (reference sequence). The V and J ends lost 4 bases and 5 bases, in that order; junction bases with no gene match: 10. The CDR3 region has the DNA TGTGCCAGCAGCCCCGGGGGGGGGCGGTGGGAGACCCAGTACTTC. Translating it yields CASSPGGGRWETQYF.

This clone was seen a single time. This chain's CDR3 is CASSIRPQRNNSPLHF. The CDR3 coding sequence is TGTGCCAGTAGTATCCGCCCCCAGAGGAATAATTCACCCCTCCACTTT. The genes are TRBV19 and TRBJ1-6; D call uncertain. The V end lost 3 bases, the J end lost 5 bases, and 14 bases lay between the germline ends. The CDR3 covers 16 residues. The germline V gene has CDR1 LNHDA and CDR2 SQIVND (reference sequence).

The genes are TRBV19 and TRBJ2-5; 7 nucleotides agree with TRBD1. CDR3 length equals 14 residues. The ends lost 6 bases at V and 6 bases at J; junction bases unmatched: 10. Germline V gene lookup returns CDR1 LNHDA and CDR2 SQIVND (reference sequence). The CDR3 DNA follows: TGTGCCAGTAGCGAGACAGGGAGTCCCCAGACCCAGTACTTC. Its protein product is CASSETGSPQTQYF.

The chain joins TRBV5-1 to TRBJ2-2; 8 nucleotides line up with TRBD1. The ends lost 5 bases at V and 6 bases at J; junction bases unmatched: 18. The V gene's germline CDR1 is SGHRS and CDR2 YFSETQ. This CDR3 has 18 residues. This CDR3 reads CASRGDRGSEEVSGELFF. As DNA, the CDR3 is TGCGCCAGCAGGGGAGACAGGGGTAGTGAGGAAGTGTCCGGGGAGCTGTTTTTT.

The chain employs TRBV19 and TRBJ2-7; D unresolved. CDR3 length equals 13 residues. Germline V gene lookup returns CDR1 LNHDA and CDR2 SQIVND (reference sequence). V lost 5 bases, J lost 3 bases, and 11 bases lay in between. The DNA of the CDR3 is TGTGCCAGTAGTCCATACAACAACTACGAGCAGTACTTC. This codes for CASSPYNNYEQYF.

The gene calls are TRBV29-1 and TRBJ2-3; TRBD1 agrees at 8 bases. V lost 5 bases, J lost 0 bases, and 10 bases stayed unmatched. The CDR3 is 16 residues long. Per the germline V gene, CDR1 is SQVTM and CDR2 is ANQGSEA. The DNA for the CDR3 is TGCAGCGTTCAGGGGGCGAGCGAAACTAGCACAGATACGCAGTATTTT. Its translation is CSVQGASETSTDTQYF.

This sequence joins TRBV4-3 and TRBJ2-3; perhaps TRBD1 as D (5 bases). This CDR3 comprises 13 residues. Germline V lookup: CDR1 LGHNA, CDR2 YSLEER. V lost 0 bases and J lost 9, with 10 bases in between. The CDR3 here is CASSQEGVVTQYF. The CDR3 region has the DNA TGCGCCAGCAGCCAAGAAGGGGTAGTAACGCAGTATTTT.

The chain has TRBV9 and TRBJ2-2, with D hard to call. The CDR3 has 15 amino acids. Germline-derived CDR1 and CDR2 are SGDLS and YYNGEE. V lost 0 bases and J 3 bases, leaving 9 bases between the germline ends. The CDR3 protein is CASSVAQSYTGELFF. Here the CDR3 DNA reads TGTGCCAGCAGCGTAGCACAGAGCTACACCGGGGAGCTGTTTTTT.

The V and J genes are TRBV6-6 and TRBJ1-1, with unresolved D. Germline assignment: CDR1 MNHNY and CDR2 SVGAGI (reference sequence). CDR3 length: 16 residues. The V end lost 5 bases, the J end lost 2 bases, and 18 bases lay between the germline ends. The CDR3 protein is CASSSRYAETNTEAFF. CDR3 coding DNA: TGTGCCAGCAGTAGTAGATATGCAGAGACTAACACTGAAGCTTTCTTT.

This clone was seen once. J is TRBJ1-3 and V is TRBV14; no firm D call. CDR1 and CDR2 (germline): SGHDN, FVKESK. The CDR3 runs to 15 residues. V shed 0 bases and J shed 1 base, with 7 bases lying between them. CDR3 sequence reads: CASSQDFGSGNTIYF. CDR3 DNA sequence: TGTGCCAGCAGCCAAGATTTCGGTTCTGGAAACACCATATATTTT.

The V call is TRBV6-1, the J call TRBJ2-1, with no clear D. V lost 1 base to trimming and J lost 12 bases, with 7 bases between them. Germline-derived CDR1 and CDR2 are MNHNS and SASEGT. The CDR3 covers 11 residues. The CDR3 spells CASSEGLRQFF. CDR3 DNA sequence: TGTGCCAGCAGTGAAGGACTGCGGCAGTTCTTC.

The V call is TRBV28, the J call TRBJ2-7; the match to TRBD2 covers 8 bases. The germline V gene has CDR1 MDHEN and CDR2 SYDVKM. The CDR3 contains 12 residues. Losses at the gene ends were 2 bases for V and 12 bases for J; bases not matched to a gene: 6. CDR3 nucleotide sequence: TGTGCCAGCAGTTTACCGGGAGGGGTCAGGTACTTC. It encodes CASSLPGGVRYF.